The 5 T cell receptor beta chains below come from one sample, sequenced in a study of T cell changes during pregnancy in multiple sclerosis (dated by TCRdb to about 2019). Preparation of the library involved the immunoSEQ multiplex PCR assay. The clones in this table, taken by TCRdb from immuneACCESS, are in-frame only. Not every clone is retained; where verified, under half of the shortfall comes from an unresolved V gene, and the cause of the rest is unknown. The sample yields about 32,000 clones; roughly nine tenths were counted once. Jointly, the top ten make up around 5% of the sample. The source was CD8+ T cells from peripheral blood mononuclear cells, collected in the first trimester of pregnancy. The receptors shown here come from a female donor with multiple sclerosis, enrolled in a pregnancy study.

This chain connects TRBV6-5 to TRBJ2-1; maybe TRBD2 (6 bases). CDR1 and CDR2 from the germline V gene are MNHEY and SVGAGI. The CDR3 is made up of 15 amino acids. Trimming cost V 2 bases and J 1 base, with 9 bases left between them. CDR3 residues: CASSYDGSSYNEQFF. CDR3 DNA: TGTGCCAGCAGTTACGACGGGAGTTCCTACAATGAGCAGTTCTTC.

The rearrangement joins TRBV19 to TRBJ2-1; 9 nucleotides match TRBD2. Unmatched junction bases numbered 2, after V lost 8 bases and J lost 0 bases. The germline V gene encodes CDR1 LNHDA and CDR2 SQIVND (reference sequence). The CDR3 length is 14 residues. Written as DNA, the CDR3 is TGTGCCAGTTATAGCGGGAGCTCCTACAATGAGCAGTTCTTC. It encodes CASYSGSSYNEQFF.

The gene calls are TRBV4-3 and TRBJ2-3; D is uncertain. CDR1 and CDR2 (germline): LGHNA, YSLEER. Trimming removed 2 bases from V and 2 bases from J, with 11 bases in between. CDR3 length: 15 amino acids. CDR3: CASSQIEQPTDTQYF. CDR3 in DNA: TGCGCCAGCAGCCAAATAGAACAGCCCACAGATACGCAGTATTTT.

V and J are TRBV25-1 and TRBJ1-2; 9 nucleotides match TRBD1. The ends lost 6 bases at V and 6 bases at J; junction bases unmatched: 5. This CDR3 contains 13 residues. Germline V lookup: CDR1 MGHDK, CDR2 SYGVNS. The CDR3 bases are TGTGCCAGCAGGGGACAGGGTGGGGATGGCTACACCTTC. It yields the protein CASRGQGGDGYTF.

The DNA of the CDR3 is TGTGCCAGCAGCTTAGTGGGTTGGCAAGAGCGCTATGGCTACACCTTC. Its protein product is CASSLVGWQERYGYTF. The chain couples TRBV7-2 to TRBJ1-2, with D unclear. The CDR3 length is 16 residues. V lost 1 base and J 4 bases, leaving 16 bases between the germline ends. CDR1 SGHTA and CDR2 FQGNSA come from the germline V gene.